The present TCR beta chain was sequenced within a study of blood T cell repertoires in COVID-19. Clinical histories supplied by participants themselves formed the basis of cohort assignment. The method was immunoSEQ multiplex PCR; TCRdb's version includes in-frame clones alone and lacks a portion of them. The table has over 250,000 clones, 85% to 90% seen once. Germline lookup yields CDR1 LGHDT and CDR2 YNNKEL (reference sequence). Trimming took 4 bases from V and 4 from J; bases not matched to a gene: 14. The CDR3 length is 18 residues. The chain carries TRBV3-1 (or the pseudogene TRBV3-2) and TRBJ1-5; TRBD1 agrees at 9 bases. This receptor was obtained from an older woman who had recovered from COVID-19. Sequencing was carried out using PBMCs or T cells enriched from blood (not recorded which). DNA for the CDR3: TGTGCCAGCAGCCGAACAGGGGGCAGTCGCCCCTTTAATCAGCCCCAGCATTTT. Amino acids: CASSRTGGSRPFNQPQHF.